A selection of T cell receptor beta chains follows, all from one sample in a study of T-cell memory formation after mild COVID-19. Using its own MiXCR run on the 5' RACE reads, TCRdb lists one record per CDR3 protein. The sample lists some 350,000 distinct CDR3 sequences; 10% to 15% were seen once. The sequenced material came from PBMCs or a T cell subset sorted from them (not recorded which). The origin of the receptors is a man aged 18 to 30 who had mild COVID-19 (a few samples of this study predate the infection). Cell type and time point are not known. CDR3s include the opening cysteine and the closing phenylalanine or tryptophan. The D gene is left open where the match is weak. Not every row has a clone size; where given, it reads once, few, many or a size class.

DNA	CDR3	V	J	size	D
TGCAGCGTTAGATCGTCAAGCTCCTACGAGCAGTACTTC	CSVRSSSSYEQYF	TRBV29-1	TRBJ2-7	few	NA
TGTGCCAGCAGCTTAGTTCGCCCTAGCGGGGGTGAAGATACGCAGTATTTT	CASSLVRPSGGEDTQYF	TRBV7-9	TRBJ2-3	NA	TRBD2
TGTGCCAGCAGTTTAGGCCCCGAGGGTCACTATGGCTACACCTTC	CASSLGPEGHYGYTF	TRBV28	TRBJ1-2	few	NA
TGTGCCATCAGTGATGCTAGCGGGGGGGAGACCCAGTACTTC	CAISDASGGETQYF	TRBV10-3	TRBJ2-5	NA	TRBD2
TGTGCCAGCAGCTTAGGACAGGGTTTGGGAGAAGCTTTCTTT	CASSLGQGLGEAFF	TRBV11-3	TRBJ1-1	few	TRBD1
TGTGCCAGCAGTTTAGCGCCGGTCCCAGAGACCCAGTACTTC	CASSLAPVPETQYF	TRBV12-3/TRBV12-4	TRBJ2-5	NA	NA
TGCGCCAGCAGCCAAGATTTGGGGCCCTACGAGCAGTACTTC	CASSQDLGPYEQYF	TRBV4-3	TRBJ2-7	NA	NA
TGTGCCAGCAGCGGGGAGGGGGCTCCTTCCTACGAGCAGTACTTC	CASSGEGAPSYEQYF	TRBV9	TRBJ2-7	few	NA
TGTGCCAGCGCAACTCGGGACAGACCCTACGAGCAGTACTTC	CASATRDRPYEQYF	TRBV19	TRBJ2-7	NA	TRBD1
TGTGCCAGCAGTTCCGCCTTCGGCGGGGAGACCCAGTACTTC	CASSSAFGGETQYF	TRBV6-2/TRBV6-3	TRBJ2-5	few	NA
TGTGCCAGCAGCTTCCAGGGTCTCTATGGCTACACCTTC	CASSFQGLYGYTF	TRBV7-6	TRBJ1-2	NA	NA
TGCGCCAGCAGCTTTAGCGGGGGCACAGATACGCAGTATTTT	CASSFSGGTDTQYF	TRBV5-1	TRBJ2-3	many	TRBD2
TGCGCCAGCAGCCAAGATCTTTTGCGCAATGAGCAGTTCTTC	CASSQDLLRNEQFF	TRBV4-1	TRBJ2-1	NA	NA
TGTGCCAGCAGACCAGCCCCCAGATTAGTCCAAGAGACCCAGTACTTC	CASRPAPRLVQETQYF	TRBV7-9	TRBJ2-5	few	NA
TGCGCCAGCAGCGACCTACGGGGGGCTGATTCACCCCTCCACTTT	CASSDLRGADSPLHF	TRBV4-1	TRBJ1-6	NA	NA
TGTGCCAGCAGCTCCGGGCGAGGTCGTGGGCTGTTTTTT	CASSSGRGRGLFF	TRBV7-2	TRBJ1-4	NA	NA
TGTGCCAGCAGCGTAGTGAGTGACCTGACCAATTCACCCCTCCACTTT	CASSVVSDLTNSPLHF	TRBV9	TRBJ1-6	NA	NA
TGTGCCAGCAGCTTAGGTCAGGACAAGAGATACGAGCAGTACTTC	CASSLGQDKRYEQYF	TRBV7-2	TRBJ2-7	NA	NA
TGTGCCAGCACAAACTCGGGGAATTCACCCCTCCACTTT	CASTNSGNSPLHF	TRBV25-1	TRBJ1-6	NA	NA
TGCGCCAGCAGCCAAGAAGGGCGCTATGGCTACACCTTC	CASSQEGRYGYTF	TRBV4-3	TRBJ1-2	NA	NA
TGTGCCAGCAGCCGAGAGGGCCACTCCTATGGCTACACCTTC	CASSREGHSYGYTF	TRBV7-8	TRBJ1-2	few	NA
TGCGCCAGCAGCTTGGTTGGGGGCGATTACACTGAAGCTTTCTTT	CASSLVGGDYTEAFF	TRBV5-1	TRBJ1-1	many	NA
TGTGCCATCAGTCAAGGGACTATGAATACTGAAGCTTTCTTT	CAISQGTMNTEAFF	TRBV10-3	TRBJ1-1	few	NA